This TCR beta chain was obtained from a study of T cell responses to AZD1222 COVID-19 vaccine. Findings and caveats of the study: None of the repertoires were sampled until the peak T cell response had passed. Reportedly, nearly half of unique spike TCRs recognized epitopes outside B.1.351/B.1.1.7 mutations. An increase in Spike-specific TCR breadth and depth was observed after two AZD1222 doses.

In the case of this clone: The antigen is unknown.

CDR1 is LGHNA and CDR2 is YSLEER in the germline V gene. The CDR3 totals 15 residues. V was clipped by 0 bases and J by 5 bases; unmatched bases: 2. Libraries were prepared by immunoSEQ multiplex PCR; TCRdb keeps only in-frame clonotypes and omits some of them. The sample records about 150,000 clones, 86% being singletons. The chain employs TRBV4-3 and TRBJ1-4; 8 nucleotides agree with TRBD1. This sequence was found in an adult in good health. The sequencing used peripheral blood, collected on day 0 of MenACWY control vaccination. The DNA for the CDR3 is TGCGCCAGCAGCCAAGAAAACAGGGGGAATGAAAAACTGTTTTTT. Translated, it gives CASSQENRGNEKLFF.